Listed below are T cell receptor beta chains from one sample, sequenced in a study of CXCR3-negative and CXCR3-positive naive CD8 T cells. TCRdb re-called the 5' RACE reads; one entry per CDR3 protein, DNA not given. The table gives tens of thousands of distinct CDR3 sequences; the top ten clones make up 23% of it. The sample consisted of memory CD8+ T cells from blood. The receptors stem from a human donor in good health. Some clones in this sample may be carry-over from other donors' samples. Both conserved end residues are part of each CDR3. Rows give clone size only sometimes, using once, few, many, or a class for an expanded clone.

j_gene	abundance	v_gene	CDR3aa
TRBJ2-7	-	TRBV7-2	CASSLWRYEQYF
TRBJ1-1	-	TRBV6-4	CASSENEGLGNTEAFF
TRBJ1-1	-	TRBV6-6	CASSHFLGTEAFF
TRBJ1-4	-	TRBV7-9	CASSLEDYNEKLFF
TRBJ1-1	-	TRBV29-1	CSVGGGSTEAFF
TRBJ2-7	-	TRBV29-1	CSVENNYEQYF
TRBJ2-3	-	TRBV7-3	CASSLSGVGADTQYF
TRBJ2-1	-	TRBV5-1	CASSLAGRGPGNEQFF
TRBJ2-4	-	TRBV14	CASSQSRSSAKNIQYF
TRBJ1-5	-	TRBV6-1	CASAGGTGHQPQHF
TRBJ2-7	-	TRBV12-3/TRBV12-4	CASSFLGYEQYF
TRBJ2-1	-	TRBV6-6	CASTIGGLYEQFF
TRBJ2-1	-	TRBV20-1	CSAREREAEQFF
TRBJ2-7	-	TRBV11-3	CASSMTDSSSYEQYF
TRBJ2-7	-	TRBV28	CASSRTSGGAYEQYF
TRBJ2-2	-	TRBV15	CATRSGSLTGELFF
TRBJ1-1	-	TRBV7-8	CASNGGMNTEAFF
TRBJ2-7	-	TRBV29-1	CSVAAGSLESEQYF
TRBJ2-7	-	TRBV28	CASSSSDAYEQYF
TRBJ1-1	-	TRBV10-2	CASRETANTEAFF
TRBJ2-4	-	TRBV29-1	CSVELRGIPIQYF
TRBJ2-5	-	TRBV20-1	CSARGDLQETQYF
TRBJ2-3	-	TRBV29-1	CSVGGLGERVGTDTQYF
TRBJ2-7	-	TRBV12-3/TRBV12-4	CASSGTGVSEQYF
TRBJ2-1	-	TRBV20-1	CSARGTSESNEQFF
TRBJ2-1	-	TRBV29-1	CSVEFSEYNEQFF
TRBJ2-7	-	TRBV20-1	CSASKEGQIYEQYF
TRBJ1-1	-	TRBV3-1	CASSAYIGMNTEAFF
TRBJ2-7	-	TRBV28	CATGTGTADEQYF
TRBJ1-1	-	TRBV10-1	CASSRRFEAFF
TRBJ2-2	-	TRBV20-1	CSGLRGRTGELFF
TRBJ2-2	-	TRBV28	CASSWSVAGADTGELFF
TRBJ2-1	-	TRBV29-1	CSVEVQGNEQFF
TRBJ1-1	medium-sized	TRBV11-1	CASSYLGAEAFF
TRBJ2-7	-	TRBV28	CASSSPGNEQYF
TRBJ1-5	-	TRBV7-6	CASSLGLGQPQHF
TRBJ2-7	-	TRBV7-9	CASSSTGTGDTFAYEQYF
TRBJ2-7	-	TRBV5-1	CASSRTGTGWNEQYF
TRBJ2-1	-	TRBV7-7	CASSRLAGGDNEQFF
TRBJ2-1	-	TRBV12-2	CASRLITKGLAVYNEQFF
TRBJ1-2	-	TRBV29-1	CSVEAHYGYTF
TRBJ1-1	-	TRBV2	CAAPPGVGTEAFF
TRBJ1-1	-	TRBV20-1	CSATDRKRTEAFF
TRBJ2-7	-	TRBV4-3	CASSQDWDYRYEQYF
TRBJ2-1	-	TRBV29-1	CSVSGTYNEQFF